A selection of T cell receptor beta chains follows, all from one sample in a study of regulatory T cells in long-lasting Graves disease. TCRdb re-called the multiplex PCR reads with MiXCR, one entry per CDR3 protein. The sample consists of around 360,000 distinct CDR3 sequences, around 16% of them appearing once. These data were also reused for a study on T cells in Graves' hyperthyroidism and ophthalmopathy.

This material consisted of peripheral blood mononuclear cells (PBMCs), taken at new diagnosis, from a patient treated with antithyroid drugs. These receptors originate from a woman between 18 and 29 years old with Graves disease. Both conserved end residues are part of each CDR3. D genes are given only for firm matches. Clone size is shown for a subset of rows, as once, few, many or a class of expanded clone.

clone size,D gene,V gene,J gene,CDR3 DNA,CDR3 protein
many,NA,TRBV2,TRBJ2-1,TGTGCCAGCAGTGAAGCGGGACCGCGCGGTGAGCAGTTCTTC,CASSEAGPRGEQFF
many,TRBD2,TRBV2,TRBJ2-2,TGTGCCAGCAGTCTAGCGGGGAACACCGGGGAGCTGTTTTTT,CASSLAGNTGELFF
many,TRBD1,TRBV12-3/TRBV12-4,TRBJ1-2,TGTGCCAGCAGTTGGACAGGTCAGACCTATGGCTACACCTTC,CASSWTGQTYGYTF
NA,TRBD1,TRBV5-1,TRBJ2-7,TGCGCCAGCAGCTTGCTACCGGGACAGGGGCCCCAGGACGAGCAGTACTTC,CASSLLPGQGPQDEQYF
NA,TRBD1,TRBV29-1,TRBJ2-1,TGCAGCGCATACAGGGGGACCTACAATGAGCAGTTCTTC,CSAYRGTYNEQFF
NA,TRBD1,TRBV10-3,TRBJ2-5,TGTGCCATCAGCGGGCCCGGGACAGAAGGCCGGATCCAAGAGACCCAGTACTTC,CAISGPGTEGRIQETQYF
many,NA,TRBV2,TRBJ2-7,TGTGCCAGCAGTGAACGGCTTATGGGGCTCTACGAGCAGTACTTC,CASSERLMGLYEQYF
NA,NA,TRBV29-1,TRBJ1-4,TGCAGCGTGGGGGCTAATGAAAAACTGTTTTTT,CSVGANEKLFF
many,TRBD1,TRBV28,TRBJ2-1,TGTGCCAGCAGTTTAGAACAGGGGGCTGGCGACAATGAGCAGTTCTTC,CASSLEQGAGDNEQFF
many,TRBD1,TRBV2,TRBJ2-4,TGTGCCAGCAGTCAGCACGGACAGGGACTAGCCAAAAACATTCAGTACTTC,CASSQHGQGLAKNIQYF
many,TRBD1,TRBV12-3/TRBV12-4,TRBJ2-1,TGTGCCAGCAGTTTAGGGACAGGGGGCAATGAGCAGTTCTTC,CASSLGTGGNEQFF
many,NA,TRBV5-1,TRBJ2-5,TGCGCCACTCAAGAACGGGGGCAAGAGACCCAGTACTTC,CATQERGQETQYF
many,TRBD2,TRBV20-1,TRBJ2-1,TGCAGTGCCGGGACTAGCGCTTACAATGAGCAGTTCTTC,CSAGTSAYNEQFF
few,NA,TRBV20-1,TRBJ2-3,TGCAGTGCTAGGGGAGTCACAGATACGCAGTATTTT,CSARGVTDTQYF
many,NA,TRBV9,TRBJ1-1,TGTGCCAGCAGCGCTGACGTGGTGACTGAAGCTTTCTTT,CASSADVVTEAFF
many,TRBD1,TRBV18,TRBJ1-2,TGTGCCAGCTCATCATCCGGGACAGGGGTTTATGGCTACACCTTC,CASSSSGTGVYGYTF
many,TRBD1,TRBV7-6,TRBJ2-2,TGTGCCAGCAGCTTAGCCCCACCGACAGGGGTGAACACCGGGGAGCTGTTTTTT,CASSLAPPTGVNTGELFF
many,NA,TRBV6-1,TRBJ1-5,TGTGCGGCCAGACCAGGGACAAACAATCAGCCCCAGCATTTT,CAARPGTNNQPQHF
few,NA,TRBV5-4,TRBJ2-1,TGTGCCAGCAGCTTGCCAGGTATTTACAATGAGCAGTTCTTC,CASSLPGIYNEQFF
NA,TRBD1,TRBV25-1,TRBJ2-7,TGTGCCAGCAGCCGGAGGGACAGGGGCTACGAGCAGTACTTC,CASSRRDRGYEQYF
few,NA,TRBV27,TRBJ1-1,TGTGCCAGCAGTCCCCTCGGGGGCAGTAACACTGAAGCTTTCTTT,CASSPLGGSNTEAFF
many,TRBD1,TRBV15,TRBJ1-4,TGTGCCACCAGCAGAGTACTCCATGGACCGGGACAGCACAATGAAAAACTGTTTTTT,CATSRVLHGPGQHNEKLFF
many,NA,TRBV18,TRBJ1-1,TGTGCCAGCTCAGGGGATTCCCGGACTGAAGCTTTCTTT,CASSGDSRTEAFF
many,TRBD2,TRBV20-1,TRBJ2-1,TGCAGTGCTAGAGACGGGGCTAGCGGGAGGGTCGGGCAGTTCTTC,CSARDGASGRVGQFF
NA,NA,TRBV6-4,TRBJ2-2,TGTGCCAGCAGTGACTCAGGGGTCGGGGAGCTGTTTTTT,CASSDSGVGELFF
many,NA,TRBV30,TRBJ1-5,TGTGCCTGGAGTTATTCAGTTAGCAATCAGCCCCAGCATTTT,CAWSYSVSNQPQHF
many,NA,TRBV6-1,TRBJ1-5,TGTGCCAGCAGTGTGACGGTGAATAGCAATCAGCCCCAGCATTTT,CASSVTVNSNQPQHF
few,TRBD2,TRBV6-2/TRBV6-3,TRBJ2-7,TGTGCCAGCAGTGGATCAGCGGGGGAGGGCTACGAGCAGTACTTC,CASSGSAGEGYEQYF
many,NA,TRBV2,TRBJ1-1,TGTGCCAGCAGCGTCCTTGCGTTGGCCCAGAGTTCTGAAGCTTTCTTT,CASSVLALAQSSEAFF
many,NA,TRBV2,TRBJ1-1,TGTGCCAGCAGGGAGTGGGGGGGTGGGAACACTGAAGCTTTCTTT,CASREWGGGNTEAFF
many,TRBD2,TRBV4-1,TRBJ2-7,TGCGCCAGCAGCCAAGGCGGACTAGCGGTTTCCTACGAGCAGTACTTC,CASSQGGLAVSYEQYF
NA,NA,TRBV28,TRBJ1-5,TGTGCCAGCAGTGGGGAACAGCCCCAGCATTTT,CASSGEQPQHF
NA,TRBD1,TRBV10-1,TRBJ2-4,TGCGCCAGCAGTGCCGGGACAGGGGGCGACGCGAACCTGGGCAAAAACATTCAGTACTTC,CASSAGTGGDANLGKNIQYF
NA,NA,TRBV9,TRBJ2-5,TGTGCCAGCTCCAGAAACAGGGATCTCGGCCAGACCCAGTACTTC,CASSRNRDLGQTQYF
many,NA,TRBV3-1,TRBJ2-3,TGTGCCAGCAGCCCCACCGCACACAGAGATACGCAGTATTTT,CASSPTAHRDTQYF
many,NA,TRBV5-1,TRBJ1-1,TGCGCCAGCAGCTTGGTTTGGGGGCAGAACACTGAAGCTTTCTTT,CASSLVWGQNTEAFF
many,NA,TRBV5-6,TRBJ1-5,TGTGCCAGCAGCCCGGGACGAAATCAGCCCCAGCATTTT,CASSPGRNQPQHF
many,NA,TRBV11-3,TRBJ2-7,TGTGCCAGCAGCGTAGCCGGGACGCGGGAGCAGTACTTC,CASSVAGTREQYF
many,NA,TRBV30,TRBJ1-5,TGTGCCTGGAGTGTTGAGGGGCTAAATCAGCCCCAGCATTTT,CAWSVEGLNQPQHF